Detailed here is one T cell receptor (beta chain). Its antigen is not identified. This sample stems from a study of T cells in localized non-small cell lung cancer. The germline CDR1 and CDR2 sequences are WSHSY and SAAADI. This CDR3 is built from 17 residues. The ends lost 2 bases at V and 2 bases at J; junction bases unmatched: 7. Findings and caveats of the study: Longer overall survival associated with higher blood T cell density; shorter survival with higher adjacent-lung clonality.

Sequenced by immunoSEQ multiplex PCR; TCRdb stores in-frame clones only, minus some. This sample carries about 3,000 clones, around 22% of them seen once, and the ten largest clones take approximately 10%. This receptor was taken from an older female donor with stage I lung adenocarcinoma. This specimen consisted of lung tumor tissue, obtained before any cancer treatment. The chain has TRBV10-2 and TRBJ1-2; 11 positions agree with TRBD1. The CDR3 sequence: CASSEHGGQGANYGYTF. The CDR3 bases are TGCGCCAGCAGTGAGCATGGTGGACAGGGGGCAAACTATGGCTACACCTTC.